This TCR beta chain was retrieved from a study of OX40 agonist ivuxolimab in advanced cancers. Study-wide context: Partial responses were achieved by three patients: one hepatocellular carcinoma, two cutaneous melanoma.

Germline CDR1 is MNHNY and CDR2 is SVGAGI (reference sequence). The CDR3 is 14 amino acids. J lost 1 base, V lost 8 bases, and 4 bases had no gene match. Some clones are missing from TCRdb's copy, which holds only in-frame ones; the method was immunoSEQ multiplex PCR. The sample has roughly 71,000 clones, roughly 89% seen once; the top ten hold roughly 0.79%. The source was CD4+ or CD8+ T cells sorted from blood, collected in a trial of the OX40 agonist ivuxolimab. This chain uses TRBV6-6 with TRBJ2-2, with 7 nucleotides matching TRBD2. The TCR sequence derives from an adult with an advanced solid tumor such as melanoma, head and neck, liver or kidney cancer. The CDR3 sequence is CASCGGRNTGELFF. CDR3 DNA sequence: TGTGCCAGCTGTGGCGGGAGGAACACCGGGGAGCTGTTTTTT.